This TCR beta chain was observed in a study of a mutant IDH1 vaccine in newly diagnosed glioma. Study overall: In weeks 1, 3, 5, 7, 11, 15, 19 and 23, patients were immunized, eight times in all. Patients were started on vaccination 4-6 weeks after radiotherapy alone, or with temozolomide cycles. Among treated patients, about 62% were male and around 40% female, and mean age was approximately 43 years.

Sequencing was performed with immunoSEQ multiplex PCR; in TCRdb, only in-frame clones are kept and a portion is missing. The sample consists of roughly 120,000 clones, over 75% of them appearing once. Remarks on this clone: Its antigen is undetermined.

Germline-derived CDR1 and CDR2 are SEHNR and FQNEAQ (reference sequence). V lost 4 bases and J lost 1, with 12 bases in between. This CDR3 has 15 residues. Time point meaning: week 11, during vaccination. Each dose of the vaccine consisted of 300 ug of mutant IDH1 20-mer peptide, with topical imiquimod. New astrocytomas of WHO grade 3 or 4 that were IDH1-mutant and ATRX-lost were found in the donors. This sample comprised PBMCs, obtained from a glioma patient whose treatment included an IDH1 peptide vaccine. The sequence came from a man aged 35-49 years with glioma. The rearrangement uses TRBV7-9 and TRBJ2-3; D is perhaps TRBD1 or TRBD2 (5 bases each). CDR3 protein: CASSSRGWGTDTQYF. The CDR3 DNA sequence: TGTGCCAGCAGCTCGAGGGGTTGGGGCACAGATACGCAGTATTTT.